Following are 5 T cell receptor beta chains from one sample sequenced in a study of CD8+ T cells in alopecia areata. RNA, once extracted, was reverse transcribed into cDNA for use as the sequencing template. The method was immunoSEQ multiplex PCR; TCRdb's version includes in-frame clones alone and lacks a portion of them. The table shows 140,000 to 150,000 clones, with around 86% occurring only once. The sample in question was CD8+ T cells sorted from blood, obtained at week 0. The receptors derive from a human donor with alopecia areata.

This clone was seen a single time. The chain carries TRBV6-1 and TRBJ1-3; 11 bases align to TRBD1. The CDR3 is made up of 18 amino acids. V was clipped by 0 bases and J by 2 bases; unmatched bases: 6. Germline assignment: CDR1 MNHNS and CDR2 SASEGT. CDR3 protein: CASSEAWDRGFAGNTIYF. For the CDR3, the DNA is TGTGCCAGCAGTGAAGCCTGGGACAGGGGGTTCGCTGGAAACACCATATATTTT.

The chain employs TRBV5-4 and TRBJ2-7; weak D call: TRBD1 (5 bases). This CDR3 comprises 13 residues. CDR1 SGHNT and CDR2 YYREEE come from the germline V gene (reference sequence). V was cut by 4 bases and J by 3 bases, with 11 bases left in between. CDR3: CASSTTDSYEQYF. In DNA, the CDR3 is TGTGCCAGCAGCACAACCGACAGCTACGAGCAGTACTTC.

The chain carries TRBV4-2 and TRBJ2-2; D call uncertain. CDR1 is LGHNA, CDR2 YNFKEQ, per germline. The V gene lost 1 base and the J gene lost 6 bases, with 6 bases spanning the gap. CDR3 size: 13 residues. The CDR3 DNA reads as TGTGCCAGCAGCCAAGGTCAGGCCGGGGAGCTGTTTTTT. This gives the protein CASSQGQAGELFF.

This clone was detected a few times. The chain carries TRBV30 and TRBJ2-5; TRBD2 aligns across 7 bases. The J call may be in error: the DNA end matches TRBJ2-7 better. The CDR3 is made up of 15 amino acids. Per the germline V gene, CDR1 is GTSNPN and CDR2 is SVGIG (reference sequence). The CDR3 reads CAWSVLGGSYDEQYF. CDR3 DNA sequence: TGTGCCTGGAGTGTACTTGGCGGGAGTTACGACGAGCAGTACTTC.

The V and J genes are TRBV5-6 and TRBJ1-2; 7 bases are a match to TRBD1. CDR3 length: 15 amino acids. Germline V gene sequence: CDR1 SGHDT, CDR2 YYEEEE. The V and J ends lost 3 bases and 5 bases, in that order; junction bases with no gene match: 10. In nucleotides, the CDR3 is TGTGCCAGCAGCTCCAACCGGGACAGCGATTATGGCTACACCTTC. This encodes CASSSNRDSDYGYTF.